The rows below give T cell receptor beta chains drawn from one sample of a study of blood T cell repertoires in COVID-19. TCRdb's copy holds only in-frame clones and misses some; the assay was immunoSEQ multiplex PCR. The sample lists a few hundred thousand clones; roughly 80% were seen once. Sequenced: peripheral blood. All receptors derive from a man aged 55-75 years who had recovered from COVID-19. CDR3s include the opening cysteine and the closing phenylalanine or tryptophan. The order of the fields is J gene, clone size, D gene, V gene, CDR3 protein, CDR3 DNA. A D gene is named only where the DNA matches it firmly. Size is omitted from some rows. Given values are once, few, many or a class for expanded clones.

>TRBJ1-2|.|.|TRBV6-5
CASSMADTNYGYTF
TGTGCCAGCAGTATGGCAGATACTAACTATGGCTACACCTTC
>TRBJ2-7|.|.|TRBV3-1/TRBV3-2
CASSQEPWSSYEQYF
TGTGCCAGCAGCCAAGAGCCCTGGAGCTCCTACGAGCAGTACTTC
>TRBJ2-7|.|TRBD1|TRBV4-1
CASSHPGDRAPPQYF
TGCGCCAGCAGCCACCCGGGGGACAGGGCTCCACCGCAGTACTTC
>TRBJ2-7|.|TRBD2|TRBV7-9
CASSPTPFGTSSYEQYF
TGTGCCAGCAGCCCAACCCCGTTTGGGACTAGCTCCTACGAGCAGTACTTC
>TRBJ1-2|few|TRBD1|TRBV19
CASSKSAVGRGYYGYTF
TGTGCCAGTAGTAAGTCGGCTGTTGGCAGGGGGTACTATGGCTACACCTTC
>TRBJ1-1|.|.|TRBV5-1
CASSFSQNTEAFF
TGCGCCAGCAGCTTTTCACAGAACACTGAAGCTTTCTTT
>TRBJ2-1|.|.|TRBV6-4
CASRGDSLDEQFF
TGTGCCAGCAGGGGGGACTCCCTCGATGAGCAGTTCTTC
>TRBJ1-2|.|.|TRBV19
CASAGGPPNYGYTF
TGTGCCAGCGCGGGCGGCCCCCCTAACTATGGCTACACCTTC
>TRBJ1-5|.|TRBD1|TRBV5-6
CASSLSGGPEGPQHF
TGTGCCAGCAGCCTTTCAGGGGGCCCCGAGGGTCCCCAGCATTTT
>TRBJ2-1|.|TRBD2|TRBV28
CASNRGGDRYNEQFF
TGTGCCAGCAACCGGGGGGGGGATCGGTACAATGAGCAGTTCTTC